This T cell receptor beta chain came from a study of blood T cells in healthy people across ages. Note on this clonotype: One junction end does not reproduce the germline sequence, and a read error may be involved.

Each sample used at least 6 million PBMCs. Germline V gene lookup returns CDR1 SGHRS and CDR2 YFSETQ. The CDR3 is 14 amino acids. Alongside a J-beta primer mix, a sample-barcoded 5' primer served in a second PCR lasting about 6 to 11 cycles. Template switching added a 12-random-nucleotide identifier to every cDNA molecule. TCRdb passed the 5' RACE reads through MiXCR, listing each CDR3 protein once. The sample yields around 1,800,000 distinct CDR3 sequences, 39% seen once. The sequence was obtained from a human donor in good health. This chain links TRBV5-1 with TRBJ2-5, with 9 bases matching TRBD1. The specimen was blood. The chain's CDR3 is CAGSWGQGSETQYF. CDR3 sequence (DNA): TGCGCCGGCAGCTGGGGACAGGGCTCAGAGACCCAGTACTTC.